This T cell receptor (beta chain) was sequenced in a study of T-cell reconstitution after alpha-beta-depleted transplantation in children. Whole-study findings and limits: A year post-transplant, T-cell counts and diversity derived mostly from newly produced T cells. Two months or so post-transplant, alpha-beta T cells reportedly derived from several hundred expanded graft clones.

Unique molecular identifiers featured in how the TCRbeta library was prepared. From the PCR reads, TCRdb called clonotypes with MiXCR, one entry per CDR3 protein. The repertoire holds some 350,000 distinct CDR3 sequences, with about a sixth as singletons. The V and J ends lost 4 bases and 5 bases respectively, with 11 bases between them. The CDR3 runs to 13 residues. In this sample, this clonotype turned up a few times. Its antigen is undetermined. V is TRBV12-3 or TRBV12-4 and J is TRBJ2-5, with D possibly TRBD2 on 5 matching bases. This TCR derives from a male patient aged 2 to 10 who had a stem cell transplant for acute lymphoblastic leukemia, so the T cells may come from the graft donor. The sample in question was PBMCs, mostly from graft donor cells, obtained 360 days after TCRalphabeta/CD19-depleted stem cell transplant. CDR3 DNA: TGTGCCAGCAGTTCCCTAGAGCGGGAGACCCAGTACTTC. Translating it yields CASSSLERETQYF.